This T cell receptor beta chain was identified during a study of identical twins. TCRdb re-called the 5' RACE reads with MiXCR, one entry per CDR3 protein. The table shows approximately 350,000 distinct CDR3 sequences, with around an eighth occurring only once. V shed 4 bases and J 5 bases; nucleotides not matched to a gene: 12. Germline V gene data show CDR1 as MGHRA and CDR2 as YSYEKL. The CDR3 sequence is 16 residues long. This clonotype occurred a few times. Here the CDR3 omits its conserved ending phenylalanine or tryptophan, so a read error is the likely source. These records were also assigned to another study, of yellow fever vaccine responses in identical twins. That report notes: A vaccine T cell response that seemed partly convergent and partly personalized was reported in twins.

The TCR originated in a young woman in good health. Sequences were obtained from CD8+ T cells sorted from blood. V gene TRBV4-1 combines with J gene TRBJ2-5; 8 bases line up with TRBD2. CDR3 in amino acids: CASSRGQQRERETQYY. The DNA for the CDR3 is TGCGCCAGCAGCCGGGGTCAGCAGCGGGAGCGTGAGACCCAGTACTAC.